These 10 T cell receptor beta chains were sequenced from one sample in a study of shared clonotypes between healthy human individuals. TCRdb keeps only in-frame clones here, not all; method: immunoSEQ multiplex PCR. The repertoire holds hundreds of thousands of clones, with roughly 91% as singletons. The sample taken for sequencing was memory CD8+ T cells sorted from blood. Subset indicated: CD45RO+ cells pooled with CCR7-negative TemRA cells. These receptors all come from a man aged 18 to 29 in good health.

The chain employs TRBV5-6 and TRBJ2-7; 8 nucleotides line up with TRBD2. Germline V gives CDR1 SGHDT, CDR2 YYEEEE. The CDR3 extends over 16 amino acids. Trimming removed 0 bases from V and 5 bases from J; junction bases left unmatched: 10. In DNA, the CDR3 is TGTGCCAGCAGCTTGGAGTCGGCGGGAGGATTCGACGAGCAGTACTTC. Amino acids: CASSLESAGGFDEQYF.

This clone has just one count. For the CDR3, the DNA is TGTGCCAGCAGCTTAGACGAGGGACCTGAGCAGTTCTTC. This encodes CASSLDEGPEQFF. This sequence joins TRBV5-4 and TRBJ2-1; D is perhaps TRBD1 or TRBD2 (5 bases each). Trimming pared 2 bases from V and 9 bases from J, leaving 12 bases between. Germline CDR1 and CDR2: SGHNT and YYREEE (reference sequence). The CDR3 spans 13 residues.

This clone appeared once. The J gene is TRBJ1-6, the V gene TRBV5-4; possible D gene TRBD1, 5 bases. Trimming removed 0 bases at V and 8 bases at J, with 18 bases between. CDR1 is SGHNT and CDR2 is YYREEE in the germline V gene (reference sequence). The CDR3 covers 17 residues. DNA for the CDR3: TGTGCCAGCAGCTTGGCTAGGGGTACTAGTAAGGATTCACCCCTCCACTTT. Translating gives CASSLARGTSKDSPLHF.

V usage is TRBV21-1 and J usage is TRBJ2-7; the table calls TRBD2, which could not be checked here. TRBV21-1 is reported as a pseudogene. CDR3 length: 15 amino acids. The chain's CDR3 is CASSKPGLFPYEQYF. Here the CDR3 DNA reads TGTGCCAGCAGCAAGCCGGGACTGTTCCCGTACGAGCAGTACTTC.

The table lists this clone with many counts. The V call is TRBV6-5, the J call TRBJ2-5, with 9 nucleotides matching TRBD1. This CDR3 comprises 16 residues. CDR1 is MNHEY and CDR2 is SVGAGI in the germline V gene. V was pared by 4 bases and J by 2 bases, with 8 bases of the junction left unmatched. The DNA for the CDR3 is TGTGCCAGCAGTTCCTTTGGGACAGGGAGACAAGAGACCCAGTACTTC. Protein product: CASSSFGTGRQETQYF.

The rearrangement links TRBV10-3 to TRBJ1-1; no reliable D call. There are 17 residues in the CDR3. Germline values: CDR1 ENHRY, CDR2 SYGVKD. The V gene lost 1 base and the J gene lost 1 base, with 16 bases spanning the gap. Here the CDR3 reads CAISEYLTVQRNTEAFF. In DNA, the CDR3 is TGTGCCATCAGTGAGTATTTAACAGTTCAAAGGAACACTGAAGCTTTCTTT.

This clone was seen at least ten times. The chain carries TRBV6-1 and TRBJ2-7; D unclear. Germline V gene sequence: CDR1 MNHNS, CDR2 SASEGT. The CDR3 extends over 12 amino acids. V was shortened by 6 bases and J by 5 bases, with 11 bases between the two germline ends. The CDR3 region is CASRWPGDEQYF. CDR3 coding DNA: TGTGCCAGCAGATGGCCCGGCGACGAGCAGTACTTC.

The V call is TRBV9, the J call TRBJ1-2; 9 bases align to TRBD1. Germline V gene lookup returns CDR1 SGDLS and CDR2 YYNGEE. Unmatched junction bases numbered 14, after V lost 3 bases and J lost 5 bases. This CDR3 contains 17 residues. The CDR3 is CASSGPGTGWASYGYTF. Here the CDR3 DNA reads TGTGCCAGCAGCGGTCCCGGGACAGGGTGGGCATCATATGGCTACACCTTC.

This chain links TRBV9 with TRBJ2-5, with 7 bases that match TRBD1. The V gene end was trimmed by 4 bases and the J gene end by 2 bases; junction bases not matched to a gene: 14. The CDR3 length is 17 residues. CDR1 SGDLS and CDR2 YYNGEE come from the germline V gene. CDR3 in amino acids: CASSPPRLGGPQETQYF. CDR3 sequence (DNA): TGTGCCAGCAGCCCTCCAAGGCTAGGGGGCCCTCAAGAGACCCAGTACTTC.

For the CDR3, the DNA is TGCGCCAGCAGCCATGGGCAGAACACCGGGGAGCTGTTTTTT. Encoded protein: CASSHGQNTGELFF. V and J are TRBV4-1 and TRBJ2-2; no definite D call. The germline V gene has CDR1 MGHRA and CDR2 YSYEKL. Deletions cut 3 bases from V and 1 base from J, with 6 bases between. The CDR3 spans 14 residues.